The 12 T cell receptor beta chains in this list originate from one sample, sequenced in a study of blood T cells in healthy people across ages. The second PCR ran roughly 7 to 12 cycles with a sample-barcoded 5' primer and J-beta primers. Via MiXCR, TCRdb re-called the 5' RACE reads, giving one row per CDR3 protein. Among around 990,000 distinct CDR3 sequences listed, roughly two fifths were seen once. The sample taken for sequencing was blood. The receptors here all came from a man aged 18 to 30 in good health.

The chain joins TRBV19 to TRBJ1-2, with no clear D. This CDR3 contains 13 residues. The germline V gene encodes CDR1 LNHDA and CDR2 SQIVND (reference sequence). Trimming took off 10 bases at V and 3 bases at J, with 15 bases between the two ends. This chain's CDR3 is CATKKPGYYGYTF. The CDR3, as DNA: TGTGCCACCAAAAAACCGGGCTACTATGGCTACACCTTC.

The V and J genes are TRBV11-2 and TRBJ2-4; D is uncertain. The CDR3 runs 14 residues. Trimming pared 4 bases from V and 3 bases from J, leaving 10 bases between. Germline lookup yields CDR1 SGHAT and CDR2 FQNNGV. The CDR3 DNA reads as TGTGCCAGCAGCTCGGAGAAGGGCAAAAACATTCAGTACTTC. Its translation: CASSSEKGKNIQYF.

The V gene is TRBV21-1, the J gene TRBJ2-3. TRBV21-1 is annotated as a pseudogene. The CDR3 totals 13 residues. CDR3: CASSGRTADTQYF. The CDR3 DNA reads as TGTGCCAGCAGCGGCCGGACCGCAGATACGCAGTATTTT.

The V call is TRBV20-1, the J call TRBJ1-1; 9 bases map to TRBD1. The junction had 4 bases not matched to a gene; V was cut back by 4 bases and J by 1 base. The CDR3 runs 14 residues. Germline V gives CDR1 DFQATT, CDR2 SNEGSKA (reference sequence). The CDR3 loop reads CSATTGGANTEAFF. CDR3 bases: TGCAGTGCTACCACAGGGGGCGCGAACACTGAAGCTTTCTTT.

The chain recombines TRBV20-1 with TRBJ2-5; TRBD2 agrees at 8 bases. V shed 6 bases, J shed 2 bases, and the junction held 11 bases outside the gene matches. Germline-derived CDR1 and CDR2 are DFQATT and SNEGSKA (reference sequence). The CDR3 loop spans 15 amino acids. In DNA, the CDR3 is TGCAGTGCCCCGCAAAGCGGGGGACTACAAGAGACCCAGTACTTC. Its protein product is CSAPQSGGLQETQYF.

This sequence joins TRBV12-3 or TRBV12-4 and TRBJ2-1, with 11 bases that match TRBD2. The CDR3 runs to 17 residues. J gave up 9 bases and V 1 base, and 11 bases lay outside the gene matches. CDR3: CASSLVAGGPKDSEQFF. CDR3 bases: TGTGCCAGCAGTTTAGTAGCGGGGGGGCCTAAGGACAGTGAGCAGTTCTTC.

This rearrangement joins TRBV7-2 to TRBJ2-7, with D uncertain. The CDR3 loop spans 14 amino acids. Germline loops: CDR1 SGHTA, CDR2 FQGNSA. Between the trimmed V and J ends, which lost 1 base and 4 bases, there was a span of 11 bases. CDR3 nucleotides: TGTGCCAGCAGCTTAGATTTACGCTCATACGAGCAGTACTTC. It specifies CASSLDLRSYEQYF.

The chain recombines TRBV11-2 with TRBJ2-3; the D gene is possibly TRBD1 (6 bases). The CDR3 is 23 amino acids. Trimming stripped 4 bases from V and 0 bases from J, with 35 bases between. Germline assignment: CDR1 SGHAT and CDR2 FQNNGV. DNA for the CDR3: TGTGCCAGCAGCTCCTGGCCTGGAAACTGGATCCTCTACAGGGACCTTAGCACAGATACGCAGTATTTT. Protein sequence: CASSSWPGNWILYRDLSTDTQYF.

This clonotype came up many times. This chain connects TRBV4-3 to TRBJ2-7, with 8 bases fitting TRBD1. Germline CDR1 is LGHNA and CDR2 is YSLEER. CDR3 length: 16 residues. After removal of 1 base from V and 2 bases from J, the junction contained 7 bases not matched to a gene. The CDR3 region is CASSQARTGLTYEQYF. The CDR3 region has the DNA TGCGCCAGCAGCCAAGCACGGACAGGGCTAACCTACGAGCAGTACTTC.

The chain is built from TRBV15 and TRBJ1-1; no clear D. V was cut by 0 bases and J by 2 bases, with 7 bases left in between. The CDR3 length is 14 residues. Germline V gene data show CDR1 as LNHNV and CDR2 as YYDKDF (reference sequence). CDR3 protein: CATSRDAVNTEAFF. CDR3 nucleotides: TGTGCCACCAGCAGAGATGCCGTAAACACTGAAGCTTTCTTT.

As for this clonotype: An end of the junction differs from the germline gene, which may be a read error. The chain is built from TRBV3-1 and TRBJ1-2; D is uncertain. The CDR3 spans 14 residues. Per germline, CDR1 LGHDT and CDR2 YNNKEL (reference sequence). CDR3 in DNA: TGTGCCAGCAGCCAAGATGCGGAAGGGTATGACTACACCTTC. Protein: CASSQDAEGYDYTF.

This clonotype turned up a few times. Germline and junction disagree at one end, which may indicate a read error. The chain employs TRBV7-7 and TRBJ2-1; the D gene is possibly TRBD1 (6 bases). Germline assignment: CDR1 SSHAT and CDR2 FNYEAQ (reference sequence). This CDR3 is built from 14 residues. CDR3 nucleotide sequence: TGTGCTAGCAGCTTAGGGGGTGGCCAAGAGACCCAGTTCTTC. Translating it yields CASSLGGGQETQFF. The full variable domain, with the rest looked up from reference TRBV7-7 and TRBJ2-1, is GAGVSQSPRYKVTKRGQDVTLRCDPISSHATLYWYQQALGQGPEFLTYFNYEAQPDKSGLPSDRFSAERPEGSISTLTIQRTEQRDSAMYRCASSLGGGQETQFFGPGTRLTVL.